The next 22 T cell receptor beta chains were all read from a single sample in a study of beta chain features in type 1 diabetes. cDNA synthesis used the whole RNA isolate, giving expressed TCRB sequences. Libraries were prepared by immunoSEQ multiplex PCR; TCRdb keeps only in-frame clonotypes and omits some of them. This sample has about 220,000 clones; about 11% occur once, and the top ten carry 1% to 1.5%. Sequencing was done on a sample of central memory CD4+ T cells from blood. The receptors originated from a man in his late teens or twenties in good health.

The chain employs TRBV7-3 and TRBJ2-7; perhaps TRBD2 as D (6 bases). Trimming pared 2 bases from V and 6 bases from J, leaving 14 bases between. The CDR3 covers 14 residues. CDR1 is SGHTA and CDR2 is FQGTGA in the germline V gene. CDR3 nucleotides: TGTGCCAGCAGCTTATATCGGGAGAGCGGCGAGCAGTACTTC. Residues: CASSLYRESGEQYF.

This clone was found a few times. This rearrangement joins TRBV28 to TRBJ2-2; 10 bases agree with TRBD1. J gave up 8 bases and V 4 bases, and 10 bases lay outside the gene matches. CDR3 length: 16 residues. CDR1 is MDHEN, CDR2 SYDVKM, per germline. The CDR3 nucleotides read TGTGCCAGCAGTTACACCGGGACAGGGGCGTTTGGGGAGCTGTTTTTT. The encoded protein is CASSYTGTGAFGELFF.

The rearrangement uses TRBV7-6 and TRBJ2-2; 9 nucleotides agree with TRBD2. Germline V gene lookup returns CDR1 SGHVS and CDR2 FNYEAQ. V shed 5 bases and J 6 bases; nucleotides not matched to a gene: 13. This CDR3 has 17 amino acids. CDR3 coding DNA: TGTGCCAGCAGCCTGAGTCATTCTAGCGGGAAGGCCGGGGAGCTGTTTTTT. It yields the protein CASSLSHSSGKAGELFF. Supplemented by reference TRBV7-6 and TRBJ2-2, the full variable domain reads GAGVSQSPRYKVTKRGQDVALRCDPISGHVSLYWYRQALGQGPEFLTYFNYEAQQDKSGLPNDRFSAERPEGSISTLTIQRTEQRDSAMYRCASSLSHSSGKAGELFFGEGSRLTVL.

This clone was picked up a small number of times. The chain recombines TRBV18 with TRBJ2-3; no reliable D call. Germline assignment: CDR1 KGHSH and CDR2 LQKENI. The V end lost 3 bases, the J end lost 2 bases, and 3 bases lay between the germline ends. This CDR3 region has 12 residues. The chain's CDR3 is CASSPVTDTQYF. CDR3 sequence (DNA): TGTGCCAGCTCACCTGTCACAGATACGCAGTATTTT.

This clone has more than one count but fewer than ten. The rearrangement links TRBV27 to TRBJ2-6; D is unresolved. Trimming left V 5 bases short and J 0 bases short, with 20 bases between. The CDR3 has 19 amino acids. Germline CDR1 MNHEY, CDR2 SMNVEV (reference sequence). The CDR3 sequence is CASSPDGGSYSSGANVLTF. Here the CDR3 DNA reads TGTGCCAGCAGTCCGGACGGTGGCTCTTACAGCTCTGGGGCCAACGTCCTGACTTTC.

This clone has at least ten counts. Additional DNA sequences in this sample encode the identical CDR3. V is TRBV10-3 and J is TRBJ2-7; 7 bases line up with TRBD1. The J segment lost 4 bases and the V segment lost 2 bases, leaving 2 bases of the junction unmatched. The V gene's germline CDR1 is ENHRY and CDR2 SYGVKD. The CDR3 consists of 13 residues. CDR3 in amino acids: CAISEGRGYEQYF. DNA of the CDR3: TGTGCCATCAGTGAGGGCAGGGGGTACGAGCAGTACTTC.

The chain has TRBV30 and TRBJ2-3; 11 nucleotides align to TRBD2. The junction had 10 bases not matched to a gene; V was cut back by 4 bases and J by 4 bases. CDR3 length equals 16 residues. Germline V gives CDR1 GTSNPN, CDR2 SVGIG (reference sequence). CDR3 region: CAWTSGLAGGADTQYF. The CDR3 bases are TGTGCCTGGACATCCGGGCTAGCGGGAGGAGCAGATACGCAGTATTTT.

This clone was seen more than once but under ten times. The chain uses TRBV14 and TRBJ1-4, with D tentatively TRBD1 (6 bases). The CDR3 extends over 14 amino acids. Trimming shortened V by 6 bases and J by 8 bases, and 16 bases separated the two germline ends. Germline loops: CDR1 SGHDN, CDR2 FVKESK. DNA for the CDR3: TGTGCCAGCAGTCCACAGGGACCGAGAGAAAAACTGTTTTTT. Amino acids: CASSPQGPREKLFF.

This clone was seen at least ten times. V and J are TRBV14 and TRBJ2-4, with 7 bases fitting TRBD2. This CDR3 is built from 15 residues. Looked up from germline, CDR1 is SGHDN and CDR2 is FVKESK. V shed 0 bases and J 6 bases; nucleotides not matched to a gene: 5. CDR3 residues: CASSQDNLAVNIQYF. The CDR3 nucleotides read TGTGCCAGCAGCCAAGATAACCTAGCGGTAAACATTCAGTACTTC.

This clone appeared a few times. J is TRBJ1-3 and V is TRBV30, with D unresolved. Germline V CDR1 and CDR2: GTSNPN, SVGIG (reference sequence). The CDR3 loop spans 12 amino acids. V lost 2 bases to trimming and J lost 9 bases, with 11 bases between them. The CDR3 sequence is CAWSRARSTIYF. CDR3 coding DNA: TGTGCCTGGAGTCGGGCCCGAAGCACCATATATTTT.

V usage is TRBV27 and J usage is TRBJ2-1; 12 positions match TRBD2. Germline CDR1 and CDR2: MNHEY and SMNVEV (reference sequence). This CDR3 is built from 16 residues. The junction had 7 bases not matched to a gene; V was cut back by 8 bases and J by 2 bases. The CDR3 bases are TGTGCCAGCCAAGGACTAGCGGGGATTACCTACAATGAGCAGTTCTTC. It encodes CASQGLAGITYNEQFF.

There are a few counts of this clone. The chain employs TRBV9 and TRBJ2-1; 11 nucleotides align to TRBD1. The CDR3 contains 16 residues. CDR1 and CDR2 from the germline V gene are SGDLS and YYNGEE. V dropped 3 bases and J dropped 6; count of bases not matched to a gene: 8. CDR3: CASSAGAGTGGNEQFF. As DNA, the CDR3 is TGTGCCAGCAGCGCAGGAGCCGGGACAGGGGGCAATGAGCAGTTCTTC. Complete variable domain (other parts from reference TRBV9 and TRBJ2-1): DSGVTQTPKHLITATGQRVTLRCSPRSGDLSVYWYQQSLDQGLQFLIQYYNGEERAKGNILERFSAQQFPDLHSELNLSSLELGDSALYFCASSAGAGTGGNEQFFGPGTRLTVL.

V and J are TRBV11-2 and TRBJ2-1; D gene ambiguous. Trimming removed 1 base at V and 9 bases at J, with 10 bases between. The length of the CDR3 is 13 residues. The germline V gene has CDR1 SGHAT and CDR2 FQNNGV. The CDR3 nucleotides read TGTGCCAGCAGCTTAGCCCTCCTTTCTGAGCAGTTCTTC. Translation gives CASSLALLSEQFF.

CDR3 DNA: TGTGCCAGCAGTTCCGGGACAGGGACCTCTGGGGCCAACGTCCTGACTTTC. It encodes CASSSGTGTSGANVLTF. The chain carries TRBV27 and TRBJ2-6; 9 bases agree with TRBD1. The V segment lost 4 bases and the J segment 0 bases; nucleotides outside the gene matches: 4. The CDR3 loop spans 17 amino acids. Germline CDR1 is MNHEY and CDR2 is SMNVEV (reference sequence).

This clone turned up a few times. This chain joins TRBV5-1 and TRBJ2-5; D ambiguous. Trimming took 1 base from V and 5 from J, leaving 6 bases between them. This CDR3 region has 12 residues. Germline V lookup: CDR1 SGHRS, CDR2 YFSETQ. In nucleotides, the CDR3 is TGCGCCAGCAGCTTGAATCGGGAGACCCAGTACTTC. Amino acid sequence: CASSLNRETQYF.

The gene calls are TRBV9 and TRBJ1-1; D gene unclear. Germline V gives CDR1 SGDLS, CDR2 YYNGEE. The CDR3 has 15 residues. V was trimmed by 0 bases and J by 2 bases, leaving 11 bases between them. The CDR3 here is CASSVEPGANTEAFF. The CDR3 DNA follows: TGTGCCAGCAGCGTAGAACCGGGAGCTAACACTGAAGCTTTCTTT.

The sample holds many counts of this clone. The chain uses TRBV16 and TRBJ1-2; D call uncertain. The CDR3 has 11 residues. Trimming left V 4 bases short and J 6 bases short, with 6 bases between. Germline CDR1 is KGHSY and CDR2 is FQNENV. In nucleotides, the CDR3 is TGTGCCAGCAGCCCTGGGGATGGCTACACCTTC. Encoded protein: CASSPGDGYTF.

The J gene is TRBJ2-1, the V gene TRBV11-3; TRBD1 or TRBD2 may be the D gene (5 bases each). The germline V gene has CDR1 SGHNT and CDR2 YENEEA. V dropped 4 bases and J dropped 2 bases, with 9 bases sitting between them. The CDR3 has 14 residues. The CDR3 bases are TGTGCCAGCAGCTCGGGACCTACCTACAATGAGCAGTTCTTC. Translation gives CASSSGPTYNEQFF.

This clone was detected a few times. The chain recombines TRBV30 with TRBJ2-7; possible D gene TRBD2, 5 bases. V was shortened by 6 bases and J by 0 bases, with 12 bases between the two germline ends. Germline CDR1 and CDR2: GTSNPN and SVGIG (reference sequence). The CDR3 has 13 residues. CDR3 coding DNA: TGTGCCTGCCTTCGAGGGAGCTCCTACGAGCAGTACTTC. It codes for CACLRGSSYEQYF.

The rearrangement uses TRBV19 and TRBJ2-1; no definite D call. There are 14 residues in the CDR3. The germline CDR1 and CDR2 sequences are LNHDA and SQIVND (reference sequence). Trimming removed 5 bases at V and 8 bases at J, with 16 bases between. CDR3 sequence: CASSLGYTIHEQFF. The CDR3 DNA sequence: TGTGCCAGTAGTTTGGGGTACACAATACATGAGCAGTTCTTC. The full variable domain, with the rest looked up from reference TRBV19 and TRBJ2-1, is DGGITQSPKYLFRKEGQNVTLSCEQNLNHDAMYWYRQDPGQGLRLIYYSQIVNDFQKGDIAEGYSVSREKKESFPLTVTSAQKNPTAFYLCASSLGYTIHEQFFGPGTRLTVL.

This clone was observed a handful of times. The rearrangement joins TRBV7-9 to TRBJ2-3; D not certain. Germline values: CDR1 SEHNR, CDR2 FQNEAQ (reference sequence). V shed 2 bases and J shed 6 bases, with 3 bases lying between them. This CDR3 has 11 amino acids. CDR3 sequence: CASSLSDTQYF. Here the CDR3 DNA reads TGTGCCAGCAGCTTAAGCGATACGCAGTATTTT.

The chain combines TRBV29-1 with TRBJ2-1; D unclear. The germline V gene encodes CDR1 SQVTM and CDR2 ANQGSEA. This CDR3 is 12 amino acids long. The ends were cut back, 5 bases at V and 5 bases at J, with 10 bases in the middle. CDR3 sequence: CSVLPEHNEQFF. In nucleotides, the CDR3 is TGCAGCGTTTTACCGGAGCACAATGAGCAGTTCTTC.